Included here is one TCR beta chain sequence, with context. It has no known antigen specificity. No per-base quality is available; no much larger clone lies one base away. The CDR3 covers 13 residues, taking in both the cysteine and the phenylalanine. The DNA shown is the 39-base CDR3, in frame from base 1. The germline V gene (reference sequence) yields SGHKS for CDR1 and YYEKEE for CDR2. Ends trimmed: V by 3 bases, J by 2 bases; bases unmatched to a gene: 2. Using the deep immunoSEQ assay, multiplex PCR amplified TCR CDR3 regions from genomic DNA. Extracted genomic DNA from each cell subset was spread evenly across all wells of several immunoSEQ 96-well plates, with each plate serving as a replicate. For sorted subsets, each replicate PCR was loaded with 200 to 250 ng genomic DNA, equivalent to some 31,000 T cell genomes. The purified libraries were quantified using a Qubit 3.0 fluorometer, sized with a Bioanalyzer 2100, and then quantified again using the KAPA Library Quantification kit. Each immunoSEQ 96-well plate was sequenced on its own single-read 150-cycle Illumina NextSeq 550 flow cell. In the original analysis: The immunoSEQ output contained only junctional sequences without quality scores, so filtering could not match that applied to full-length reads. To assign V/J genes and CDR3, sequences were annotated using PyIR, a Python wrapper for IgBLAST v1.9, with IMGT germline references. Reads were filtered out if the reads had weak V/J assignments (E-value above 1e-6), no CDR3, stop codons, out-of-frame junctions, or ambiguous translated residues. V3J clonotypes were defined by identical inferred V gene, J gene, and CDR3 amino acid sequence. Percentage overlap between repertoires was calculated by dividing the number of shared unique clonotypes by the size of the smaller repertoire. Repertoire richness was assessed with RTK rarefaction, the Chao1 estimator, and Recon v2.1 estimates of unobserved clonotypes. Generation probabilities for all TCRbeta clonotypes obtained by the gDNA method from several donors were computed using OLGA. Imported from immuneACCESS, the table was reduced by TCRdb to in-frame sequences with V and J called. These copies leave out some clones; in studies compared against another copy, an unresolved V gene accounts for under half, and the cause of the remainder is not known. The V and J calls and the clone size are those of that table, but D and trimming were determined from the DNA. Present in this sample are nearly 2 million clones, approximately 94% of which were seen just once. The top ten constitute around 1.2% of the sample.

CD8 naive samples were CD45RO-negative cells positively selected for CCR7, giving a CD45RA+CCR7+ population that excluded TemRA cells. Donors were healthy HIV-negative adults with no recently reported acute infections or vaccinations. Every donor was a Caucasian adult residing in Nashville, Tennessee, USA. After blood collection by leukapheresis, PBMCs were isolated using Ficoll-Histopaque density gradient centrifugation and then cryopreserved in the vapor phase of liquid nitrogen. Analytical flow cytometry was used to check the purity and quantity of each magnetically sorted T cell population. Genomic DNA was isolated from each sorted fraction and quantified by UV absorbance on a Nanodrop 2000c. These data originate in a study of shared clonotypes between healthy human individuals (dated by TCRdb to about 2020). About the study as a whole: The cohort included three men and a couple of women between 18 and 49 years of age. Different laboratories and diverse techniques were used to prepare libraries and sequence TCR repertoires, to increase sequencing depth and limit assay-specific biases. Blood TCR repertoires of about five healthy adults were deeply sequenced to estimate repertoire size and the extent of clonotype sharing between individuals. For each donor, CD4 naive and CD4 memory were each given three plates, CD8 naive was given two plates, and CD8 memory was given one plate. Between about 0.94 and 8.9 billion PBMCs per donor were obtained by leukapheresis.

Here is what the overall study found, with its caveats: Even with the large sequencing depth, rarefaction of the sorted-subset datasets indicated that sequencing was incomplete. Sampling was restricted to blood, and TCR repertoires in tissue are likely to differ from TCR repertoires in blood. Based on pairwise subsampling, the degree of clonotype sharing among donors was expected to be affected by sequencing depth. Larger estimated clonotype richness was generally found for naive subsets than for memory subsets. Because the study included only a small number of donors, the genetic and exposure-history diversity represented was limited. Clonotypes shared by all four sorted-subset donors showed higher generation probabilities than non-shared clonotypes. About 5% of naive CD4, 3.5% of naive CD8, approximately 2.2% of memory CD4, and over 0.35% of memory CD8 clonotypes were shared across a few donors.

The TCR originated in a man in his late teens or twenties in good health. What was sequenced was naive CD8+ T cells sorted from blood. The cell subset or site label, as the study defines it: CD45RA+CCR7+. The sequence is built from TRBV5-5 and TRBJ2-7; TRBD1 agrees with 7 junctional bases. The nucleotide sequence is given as TGTGCCAGCAGCTATGGGACAGCCTACGAGCAGTACTTC. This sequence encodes CASSYGTAYEQYF.